This T cell receptor beta chain was recovered during a study of T cell responses to AZD1222 COVID-19 vaccine. Study outcomes and limitations: Donors, mostly white British, included more females; clonal diversity was possibly underestimated. Samples come after the peak T cell response, not at day 14. As reported, nearly half of all spike-specific TCRs target variant regions that are unmutated.

The method was immunoSEQ multiplex PCR; TCRdb's version includes in-frame clones alone and lacks a portion of them. The sample shows more than 85,000 clones, approximately 86% of them seen only once. Looked up from germline, CDR1 is SGHDT and CDR2 is YYEEEE. The CDR3 runs 17 residues. V lost 4 bases and J lost 5, with 24 bases in between. This clone was found a few times. Its antigen is unidentified. The chain recombines TRBV5-6 with TRBJ1-2; perhaps TRBD1 as D (6 bases). The sequencing used peripheral blood, collected on day 0 of MenACWY control vaccination. This clonotype was sampled from an adult in good health. CDR3 sequence: CASSGRVGTGAEYGYTF. As DNA, the CDR3 is TGTGCCAGCAGCGGGCGCGTAGGTACGGGGGCGGAATATGGCTACACCTTC. The complete variable domain, with remaining parts taken from reference TRBV5-6 and TRBJ1-2, reads DAGVTQSPTHLIKTRGQQVTLRCSPKSGHDTVSWYQQALGQGPQFIFQYYEEEERQRGNFPDRFSGHQFPNYSSELNVNALLLGDSALYLCASSGRVGTGAEYGYTFGSGTRLTVV.